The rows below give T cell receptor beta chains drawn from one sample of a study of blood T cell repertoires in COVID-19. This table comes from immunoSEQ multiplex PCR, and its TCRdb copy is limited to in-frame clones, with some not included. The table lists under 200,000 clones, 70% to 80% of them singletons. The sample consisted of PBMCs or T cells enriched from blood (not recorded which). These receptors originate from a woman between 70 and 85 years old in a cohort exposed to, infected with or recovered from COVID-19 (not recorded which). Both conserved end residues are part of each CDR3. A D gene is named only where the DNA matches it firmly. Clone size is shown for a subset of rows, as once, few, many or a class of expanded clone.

CASSPTAGVILAFF TGCGCCAGCAGCCCAACAGCGGGGGTAATCTTAGCTTTCTTT TRBJ1-1 . . TRBV4-1
CASSPGTVAFF TGTGCCAGCAGCCCCGGGACAGTGGCTTTCTTT TRBJ1-1 TRBD1 . TRBV11-2
CASSFRGAGELFF TGTGCCAGCAGCTTTCGGGGAGCCGGGGAGCTGTTTTTT TRBJ2-2 . . TRBV7-2
CASSAGLAETQYF TGTGCCAGCAGTGCGGGACTGGCGGAGACCCAGTACTTC TRBJ2-5 . once TRBV12-3/TRBV12-4
CASSSEVGGEQYF TGTGCCAGCAGTTCCGAGGTTGGTGGCGAGCAGTACTTC TRBJ2-7 . . TRBV7-2
CASQDTPGGNEQFF TGTGCCAGCCAGGACACACCTGGGGGGAATGAGCAGTTCTTC TRBJ2-1 . . TRBV18
CSVSTGGGYGYTF TGCAGCGTCTCAACAGGGGGCGGGTATGGCTACACCTTC TRBJ1-2 TRBD1 . TRBV29-1
CASSVGPVRGNTEAFF TGTGCCAGCAGCGTAGGTCCGGTACGGGGGAACACTGAAGCTTTCTTT TRBJ1-1 . . TRBV9
CASSSGYQETQYF TGTGCCAGCAGTTCAGGGTACCAAGAGACCCAGTACTTC TRBJ2-5 . . TRBV27
CASSQGYRESSYEQYF TGCGCCAGCAGCCAGGGATACAGGGAGAGCTCCTACGAGCAGTACTTC TRBJ2-7 . few TRBV4-1
CAITGKPGSGQGGTEAFF TGTGCCATCACGGGGAAACCCGGTAGCGGACAGGGCGGCACTGAAGCTTTCTTT TRBJ1-1 TRBD1 . TRBV10-3
CASSPLGGNTEAFF TGTGCCAGCAGCCCGCTGGGAGGGAACACTGAAGCTTTCTTT TRBJ1-1 . . TRBV7-2
CASSPSGQLNYGYTF TGTGCCAGCTCACCATCCGGACAGCTTAACTATGGCTACACCTTC TRBJ1-2 . . TRBV18
CASRSGRVGYTF TGTGCCAGCAGGTCAGGGCGTGTGGGCTACACCTTC TRBJ1-2 . . TRBV6-5
CASQPGQWAGELFF TGTGCCAGTCAACCGGGACAATGGGCCGGGGAGCTGTTTTTT TRBJ2-2 . few TRBV6-5
CATAWDSSSYNSPLHF TGTGCCACCGCGTGGGACAGCTCGTCCTATAATTCACCCCTCCACTTT TRBJ1-6 TRBD1 . TRBV15
CASSLASGGDGGNEQFF TGTGCCAGCAGCTTGGCCTCAGGGGGAGACGGGGGCAATGAGCAGTTCTTC TRBJ2-1 . . TRBV5-4
CASSDGQTSYNEQFF TGTGCCAGCAGTGACGGACAGACTTCCTACAATGAGCAGTTCTTC TRBJ2-1 . . TRBV25-1
CASSQVAETGGHNEQFF TGTGCCAGCAGCCAAGTAGCTGAGACAGGGGGCCACAATGAGCAGTTCTTC TRBJ2-1 TRBD1 many TRBV4-2
CASSQDTRRSFNEQFF TGTGCCAGCAGCCAAGATACGAGGCGTAGTTTCAATGAGCAGTTCTTC TRBJ2-1 . . TRBV3-1/TRBV3-2
CSVVEGANYGYTF TGCAGCGTTGTGGAGGGAGCTAACTATGGCTACACCTTC TRBJ1-2 . . TRBV29-1
CAGSGGTSGRQTYNEQFF TGTGCCGGCTCGGGTGGGACTAGCGGGAGGCAAACCTACAATGAGCAGTTCTTC TRBJ2-1 TRBD2 . TRBV28
CASRRQGNYEQYF TGCGCCAGCAGACGACAGGGAAACTACGAGCAGTACTTC TRBJ2-7 TRBD1 . TRBV5-1
CASSLLGSSYNEQFF TGCGCCAGCAGCTTGCTCGGTAGCTCCTACAATGAGCAGTTCTTC TRBJ2-1 . . TRBV5-1
CATSRETSENEQFF TGTGCCACCAGCAGGGAAACTAGCGAAAATGAGCAGTTCTTC TRBJ2-1 TRBD2 . TRBV15
CAISVGLAGGPSGNEQFF TGTGCCATCAGTGTGGGGCTAGCGGGAGGGCCGTCGGGCAATGAGCAGTTCTTC TRBJ2-1 TRBD2 . TRBV10-3
CASSPDSSNYGYTF TGTGCCAGCAGCCCAGACAGCTCTAACTATGGCTACACCTTC TRBJ1-2 . . TRBV7-6